This T cell receptor (beta chain) derives from a study of T cell repertoires in aging, cancer and after chemotherapy (dated by TCRdb to about 2019). With regard to the full study: Donors were distributed across six age groups ranging from 30 or younger to 70 or older, with at least three individuals included per group. Control TCR repertoires from healthy donors were recorded across several months to years, and re-sampling revealed clear clonal overlap. The complete dataset included 8 million to 9 million TCR reads. Peripheral blood TCR beta repertoires from healthy donors and cancer patients were profiled to examine immunoaging and T cell reconstitution after chemotherapy. The cohort comprised over 200 cancer patients, more than 85 with hematological and fewer than 140 with solid cancers, plus 95 healthy donors as a reference group.

General study outcomes and caveats: Declining TCR diversity with age in healthy donors was mainly explained by loss of richness; in cancer patients, loss of evenness also contributed. In both cancer cohorts, median generation probability rose over the chemotherapy interval, which suggests that the repertoire was reconstituted through rebound thymic output. Compared with age-matched healthy donors, untreated patients with either hematological or solid cancers had significantly lower TCR diversity in the blood along with higher clonality. The authors noted that the repertoire data do not allow conclusions about immunological memory after chemotherapy.

Using a mixed TRB-A/B primer pool, multiplex touch-down PCR amplified rearranged TRB sequences covering the V, D and J segments. Illumina adapters and sample indices were attached to the amplicons through two consecutive PCR reactions run with Phusion HS II polymerase. Amplicons were gel-purified with the NucleoSpin Gel and PCR Clean-up kit, then checked with Qubit and an Agilent 2100 Bioanalyzer. Libraries were sequenced on an Illumina MiSeq using 600-cycle, single-indexed, paired-end runs. The authors processed their data as follows. MiXCR versions 2.12 and 3.0.5 were used to process the TRB sequences. A clone was defined as each unique CDR3 nucleotide sequence, and only productive sequences supported by at least two reads were kept. The repertoire metrics were Shannon diversity, evenness, clonality (calculated as one minus evenness), and diversity profiles parameterized by alpha from 0 to 5. The IGoR algorithm was used to calculate generation probabilities for clones in the paired samples taken before and after chemotherapy. The public sequencing data were trimmed at Q25 with fastp and processed into clonotypes with MiXCR by TCRdb, which kept only in-frame beta chains. Duplicate CDR3 protein sequences are folded into a single record with the most common DNA and genes. The authors' filters were not applied to this entry. In all, the sample holds 9,900 or so distinct CDR3 sequences, and about 31% of those were seen once. Together, the top ten hold 15% to 20% of the sample.

The junction carries 11 bases between V and J, which are trimmed by 5 bases and 4 bases respectively. CDR1 and CDR2 were assigned from the germline V gene as SGHAT and FQNNGV. The cysteine opens and the phenylalanine closes a CDR3 of 13 amino acids. Only the CDR3 region is kept as DNA, spanning 39 bases read in frame from base 1. In regard to this clonotype: Its antigen is unknown. Base qualities are not at hand, and no much larger clone is one base apart.

TCR beta rearrangements were amplified from genomic DNA isolated from peripheral blood, not from sorted cells or RNA. The chain uses TRBV11-2 and TRBJ1-2, with the D segment identity uncertain. The sequence was collected from a human donor in good health. The donor label of this sample is uncertain. Sample: blood. CDR3 sequence: CASSPGSVYGYTF. The DNA sequence is TGTGCCAGCAGCCCGGGGTCCGTCTATGGCTACACCTTC.